The sequence of this T cell receptor beta chain was determined in a study of shared clonotypes between healthy human individuals. The wider study: CD8 memory received one plate per donor, CD8 naive two, CD4 memory three and CD4 naive three. Study-level points and caveats: Estimated clonotype richness was generally higher in naive than memory subsets.

Trimming took 1 base from V and 3 from J; bases not matched to a gene: 11. This CDR3 is 20 amino acids long. Germline assignment: CDR1 LGHNA and CDR2 YSLEER. Repertoires were generated with immunoSEQ multiplex PCR, while TCRdb's copy carries only in-frame clones and drops some. Of some 2.1 million clones in the sample, roughly 95% were seen once. Of note for this clone: Antigen unknown.

This receptor was identified in a young man in good health. Material for sequencing was naive CD4+ T cells sorted from blood. Subset defined: CD45RA+ positively selected. The chain links TRBV4-3 to TRBJ2-2; TRBD2 aligns across 13 bases. CDR3 amino acids: CASSQAFFRTSGSYTGELFF. CDR3 DNA sequence: TGCGCCAGCAGCCAAGCGTTTTTTAGGACTAGCGGGAGCTACACCGGGGAGCTGTTTTTT.